Listed below are T cell receptor beta chains from one sample, sequenced in a study of cytomegalovirus exposure and HLA in healthy donors. Repertoires were generated with immunoSEQ multiplex PCR, while TCRdb's copy carries only in-frame clones and drops some. The table lists tens of thousands of clones, roughly nine tenths of them singletons. The sample comprised PBMCs. The receptors come from a man aged 18 to 30 in good health and CMV-seronegative. Both conserved end residues are part of each CDR3. Each record gives: V gene, J gene, D gene, clone size, CDR3 DNA, CDR3 protein. D genes are given only for firm matches. Some rows have no size entry. The others give once, few or many, or a class for an expanded clone.

TRBV30,TRBJ1-4,-,-,TGTGCCTGGAGTGGGGGCTTGGAAAAACTGTTTTTT,CAWSGGLEKLFF
TRBV6-5,TRBJ1-5,-,once,TGTGCCAGCAGTTACTCGGCAGGGATTAGCAATCAGCCCCAGCATTTT,CASSYSAGISNQPQHF
TRBV5-6,TRBJ2-6,-,-,TGTGCCAGCAGCTTAATTCCCTCGGGTGGGGCCAACGTCCTGACTTTC,CASSLIPSGGANVLTF
TRBV18,TRBJ1-2,-,-,TGTGCCAGCTCCGAACAGGGTTGGGATGGCTACACCTTC,CASSEQGWDGYTF
TRBV29-1,TRBJ1-2,TRBD1,once,TGCAGCGTTGAGGGGGGGACAGGGTACTATGGCTACACCTTC,CSVEGGTGYYGYTF
TRBV4-3,TRBJ2-7,TRBD2,-,TGCGCCAGCAGCCAAGATCTTACTAGCGGGAATAGCGAGCAGTACTTC,CASSQDLTSGNSEQYF
TRBV7-8,TRBJ2-1,TRBD2,once,TGTGCCAGCAGCTTGGAGACTAGCGGCTCCTACAATGAGCAGTTCTTC,CASSLETSGSYNEQFF
TRBV18,TRBJ2-7,-,few,TGTGCCAGCTCACTCCAGGGGCAGAACGAGCAGTACTTC,CASSLQGQNEQYF
TRBV7-6,TRBJ2-1,-,-,TGTGCCAGCAGCCTAAGGGGCCGTGGAAACAATGAGCAGTTCTTC,CASSLRGRGNNEQFF
TRBV7-2,TRBJ2-1,TRBD1,-,TGTGCCAGCAGCCTCCGGGACAGGGGTTACAATGAGCAGTTCTTC,CASSLRDRGYNEQFF
TRBV27,TRBJ2-5,TRBD2,-,TGTGCCAGCAGTTTAAATGGGGGAGGGCCGGGAGAGACCCAGTACTTC,CASSLNGGGPGETQYF
TRBV28,TRBJ1-4,-,-,TGTGCCAGCAGCATGGCTTACCGAGAGGAACTGTTTTTT,CASSMAYREELFF
TRBV5-6,TRBJ2-7,-,-,TGTGCCAGCAGCTTGGTGGCATCATACTCCTACGAGCAGTACTTC,CASSLVASYSYEQYF
TRBV20-1,TRBJ1-2,-,-,TGCAGTGCTGTTAAAGAACAAGGCTACACCTTC,CSAVKEQGYTF
TRBV14,TRBJ1-1,-,-,TGTGCCAGCAGCCTCTGGGGGGGATTGAACACTGAAGCTTTCTTT,CASSLWGGLNTEAFF
TRBV5-5,TRBJ2-3,-,-,TGTGCCAGCAGCCCCATCCAAGATACGCAGTATTTT,CASSPIQDTQYF
TRBV5-1,TRBJ2-5,TRBD1,once,TGCGCCAGCAGCCGAGAGGGACAGACTCAAGAGACCCAGTACTTC,CASSREGQTQETQYF
TRBV9,TRBJ2-2,TRBD2,-,TGTGCCAGCAGCGTATCCAGCGGGGGTACCGGGGAGCTGTTTTTT,CASSVSSGGTGELFF
TRBV28,TRBJ1-3,-,-,TGTGCCAGCAGTCCCCCGGGACTCTCTGGAAACACCATATATTTT,CASSPPGLSGNTIYF
TRBV4-3,TRBJ2-1,TRBD2,few,TGCGCCAGCAGCCAAGATCGCGGGAGTACCTACAATGAGCAGTTCTTC,CASSQDRGSTYNEQFF
TRBV9,TRBJ2-1,-,-,TGTGCCAGCAGCGTAGCGTGGAGCTCCTACAATGAGCAGTTCTTC,CASSVAWSSYNEQFF
TRBV30,TRBJ2-7,-,-,TGTGCCTGGAGTCAGAACACAGGGTACGAGCAGTACTTC,CAWSQNTGYEQYF
TRBV7-3,TRBJ2-2,TRBD1,once,TGTGCCAGCAGGCGAGGGGGCTCTAACGGGGAGCTGTTTTTT,CASRRGGSNGELFF
TRBV11-3,TRBJ2-5,TRBD1,-,TGTGCCAGCAGCCTACAGGGGGCAGGGGAGACCCAGTACTTC,CASSLQGAGETQYF
TRBV7-2,TRBJ1-5,-,-,TGTGCCAGCAGCTTAGACAGGGATCAGCCCCAGCATTTT,CASSLDRDQPQHF
TRBV21-1,TRBJ2-1,-,-,TGTGCCAGCAGCAAAGAGGGTCCGCGGGAGGATTTCTATGAGCAGTTCTTC,CASSKEGPREDFYEQFF